These 15 T cell receptor beta chains originate from one sample sequenced in a study of T cell responses to AZD1222 COVID-19 vaccine. Assay used: immunoSEQ multiplex PCR; TCRdb lists only in-frame clones, some missing. This table holds 120,000 or so clones, 88% found once. The specimen was peripheral blood, collected 28 days after the second AZD1222 dose. These receptors were collected from an adult who received the AZD1222 COVID-19 vaccine.

The chain combines TRBV20-1 with TRBJ1-2; the match to TRBD1 covers 7 bases. Per the germline V gene, CDR1 is DFQATT and CDR2 is SNEGSKA (reference sequence). Germline trimming cut 6 bases from V and 6 bases from J; bases unmatched to any gene: 1. The length of the CDR3 is 10 residues. In DNA form, the CDR3 reads TGCAGTGCCGGACAGGATGGCTACACCTTC. Residues: CSAGQDGYTF.

The CDR3 loop is CASSEEGTSGGAKNIQYF. As DNA, the CDR3 is TGCGCCAGCTCCGAAGAAGGGACTAGCGGGGGGGCCAAAAACATTCAGTACTTC. V is TRBV5-1 and J is TRBJ2-4, with TRBD2 identical over 15 bases. The CDR3 spans 18 residues. Per germline, CDR1 SGHRS and CDR2 YFSETQ. Unmatched junction bases numbered 9, after V lost 7 bases and J lost 1 base.

The V and J genes are TRBV24-1 and TRBJ1-6; 9 nucleotides line up with TRBD1. J gave up 2 bases and V 7 bases, and 2 bases lay outside the gene matches. Germline V lookup: CDR1 KGHDR, CDR2 SFDVKD. This CDR3 is built from 15 residues. CDR3 sequence: CATRDRGPYNSPLHF. The CDR3 region has the DNA TGTGCCACCAGGGACAGGGGACCCTATAATTCACCCCTCCACTTT.

This chain uses TRBV25-1 with TRBJ2-5; D possibly matches TRBD1 or TRBD2 (5 bases each). This CDR3 is built from 12 residues. Germline loops: CDR1 MGHDK, CDR2 SYGVNS. Trimming took off 7 bases at V and 5 bases at J, with 11 bases between the two ends. The CDR3 here is CASMTWGETQYF. The DNA for the CDR3 is TGTGCCAGCATGACGTGGGGGGAGACCCAGTACTTC.

The rearrangement joins TRBV10-3 to TRBJ1-2, with 8 bases lining up with TRBD1. Per germline, CDR1 ENHRY and CDR2 SYGVKD. V was pared by 4 bases and J by 4 bases, with 11 bases of the junction left unmatched. The CDR3 runs to 16 residues. The CDR3 region is CAISGDRQGSFYGYTF. The CDR3 DNA sequence: TGTGCCATCAGTGGGGACAGACAGGGGTCATTCTATGGCTACACCTTC.

The rearrangement uses TRBV10-2 and TRBJ2-5; TRBD2 agrees at 13 bases. Germline values: CDR1 WSHSY, CDR2 SAAADI. The CDR3 has 15 amino acids. V shed 9 bases and J 2 bases; nucleotides not matched to a gene: 6. Here the CDR3 reads CASTRTSGGQETQYF. CDR3 nucleotides: TGCGCCAGTACCCGGACTAGCGGGGGTCAAGAGACCCAGTACTTC.

This clone was detected only a few times. This sequence joins TRBV18 and TRBJ1-1; no clear D gene. The CDR3 spans 16 residues. Germline loops: CDR1 KGHSH, CDR2 LQKENI. V was trimmed by 5 bases and J by 0 bases, leaving 16 bases between them. CDR3 sequence (DNA): TGTGCCAGCTCAGCGAGCAAGGTCCACATGAACACTGAAGCTTTCTTT. Amino acids: CASSASKVHMNTEAFF.

This chain links TRBV23-1 with TRBJ1-5; TRBD1 might be the D (5 bases). TRBV23-1 qualifies as an ORF whose function is uncertain. This CDR3 is built from 14 residues. Trimming took 7 bases from V and 4 from J, leaving 14 bases between them. In DNA form, the CDR3 reads TGCGCCAGCAAGACTGGCCGGGGGAATCAGCCCCAGCATTTT. Protein sequence: CASKTGRGNQPQHF.

The CDR3 loop is CAWSQGGRTEAFF. The CDR3 bases are TGTGCCTGGAGTCAAGGGGGGAGAACTGAAGCTTTCTTT. This chain links TRBV30 with TRBJ1-1; D possibly corresponds to TRBD1 (6 bases). From germline, CDR1 is GTSNPN and CDR2 SVGIG (reference sequence). V lost 2 bases, J lost 5 bases, and 12 bases lay in between. The CDR3 has 13 amino acids.

The chain uses TRBV19 and TRBJ2-5, with 8 bases matching TRBD1. The trim removed 4 bases at V and 4 bases at J, leaving 5 bases unmatched. Germline V gives CDR1 LNHDA, CDR2 SQIVND (reference sequence). CDR3 length equals 14 residues. Here the CDR3 reads CASSTQGAGETQYF. CDR3 nucleotides: TGTGCCAGTAGTACCCAGGGGGCAGGAGAGACCCAGTACTTC.

This chain uses TRBV7-9 with TRBJ2-1; TRBD2 aligns across 12 bases. The germline V gene encodes CDR1 SEHNR and CDR2 FQNEAQ (reference sequence). J was trimmed by 8 bases and V by 5 bases; bases with no gene match: 4. The length of the CDR3 is 14 residues. CDR3 protein: CASSRLAGGHEQFF. DNA for the CDR3: TGTGCCAGCAGCCGTCTAGCGGGAGGGCATGAGCAGTTCTTC.

This chain uses TRBV11-3 with TRBJ2-5; 8 nucleotides agree with TRBD1. The CDR3 consists of 18 residues. Germline-derived CDR1 and CDR2 are SGHNT and YENEEA. V lost 0 bases to trimming and J lost 5 bases; unmatched junction nucleotides: 14. Here the CDR3 DNA reads TGTGCCAGCAGCTTAGAGGGATCAGGGGGCGCATCGGGGGAGACCCAGTACTTC. Translating it yields CASSLEGSGGASGETQYF.

This rearrangement joins TRBV19 to TRBJ1-5; D is possibly TRBD1 (5 bases). Trimming left V 1 base short and J 8 bases short, with 9 bases between. Germline CDR1 is LNHDA and CDR2 is SQIVND (reference sequence). The CDR3 runs to 13 residues. The CDR3 DNA follows: TGTGCCAGTAGTATAGGGGACTTGGAGCCCCAGCATTTT. Translated: CASSIGDLEPQHF.

The rearrangement uses TRBV7-9 and TRBJ1-1; the D is unclear. CDR1 SEHNR and CDR2 FQNEAQ come from the germline V gene (reference sequence). The CDR3 length is 17 residues. The ends were cut back, 4 bases at V and 1 base at J, with 19 bases in the middle. In DNA form, the CDR3 reads TGTGCCAGCAGCTCACCCCCCCGGGCCAGTGCGAACACTGAAGCTTTCTTT. It is translated as CASSSPPRASANTEAFF.

This chain joins TRBV29-1 and TRBJ2-3; D gene uncertain. Germline CDR1 is SQVTM and CDR2 is ANQGSEA. The CDR3 is 14 residues long. V was trimmed by 1 base and J by 5 bases, leaving 13 bases between them. The CDR3 nucleotides read TGCAGCGTTGAAGGTTATCAGATGAGAGATACGCAGTATTTT. Translated: CSVEGYQMRDTQYF.